This TCR beta chain was retrieved from a study of graft-versus-host responses after intestinal transplantation. Study background: Induction with anti-thymocyte globulin, then tacrolimus and steroids for around three years, was given to all recipients.

The assay was immunoSEQ multiplex PCR, and TCRdb's table has in-frame clones only and misses some. The sample shows roughly 38,000 clones, 93% of them seen only once. The germline CDR1 and CDR2 sequences are SGHNT and YENEEA. V shed 5 bases and J shed 0 bases, with 6 bases lying between them. There are 13 residues in the CDR3. Study conclusions and caveats: Subjects displaying graft-donor T cell macrochimerism possessed elevated graft-versus-host to host-versus-graft clonal ratios inside allografts.

On this clone: The antigen remains undetermined.

The sequencing here drew on unstimulated CD8+ T cells sorted from spleen or lymph node cells, taken before transplant. This sequence originates from a human donor who was the organ donor for an intestinal transplant. The chain is built from TRBV11-3 and TRBJ2-3, with D unresolved. The CDR3 loop is CASSALSTDTQYF. CDR3 nucleotide sequence: TGTGCCAGCAGCGCCCTAAGCACAGATACGCAGTATTTT.